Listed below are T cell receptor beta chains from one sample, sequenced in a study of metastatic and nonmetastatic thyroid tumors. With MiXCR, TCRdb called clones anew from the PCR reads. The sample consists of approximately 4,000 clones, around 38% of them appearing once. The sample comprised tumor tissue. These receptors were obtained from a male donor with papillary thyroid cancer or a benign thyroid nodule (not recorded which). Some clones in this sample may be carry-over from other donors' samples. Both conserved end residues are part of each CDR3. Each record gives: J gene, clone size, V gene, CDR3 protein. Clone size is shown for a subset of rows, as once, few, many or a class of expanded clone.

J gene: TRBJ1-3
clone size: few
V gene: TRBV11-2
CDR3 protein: CASSNQGQAGNTIYF

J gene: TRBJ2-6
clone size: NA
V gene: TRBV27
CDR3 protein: CASSPGGSGANVLTF

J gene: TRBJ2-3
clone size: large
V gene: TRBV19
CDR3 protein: CASRDRADTQYF

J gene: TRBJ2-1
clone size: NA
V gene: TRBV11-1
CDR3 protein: CASSLGLAENNEQFF

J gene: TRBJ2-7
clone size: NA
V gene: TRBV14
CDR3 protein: CASSHFWTSGSYEQYF

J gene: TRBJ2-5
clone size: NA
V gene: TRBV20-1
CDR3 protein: CSASGLAGAEETQYF

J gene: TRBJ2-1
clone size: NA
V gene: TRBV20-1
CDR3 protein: CSARGTSGTLQFF

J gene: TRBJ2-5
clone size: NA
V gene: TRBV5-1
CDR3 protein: CASIPGGMGETQYF

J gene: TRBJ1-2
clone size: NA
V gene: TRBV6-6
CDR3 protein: CASSYSADYGYTF

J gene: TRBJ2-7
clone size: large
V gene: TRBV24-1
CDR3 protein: CATSESGTDLYEQYF

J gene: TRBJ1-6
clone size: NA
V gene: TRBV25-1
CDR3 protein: CASSELRTGVSPLHF

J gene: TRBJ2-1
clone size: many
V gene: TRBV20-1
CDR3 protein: CSARDLGGRNEQFF

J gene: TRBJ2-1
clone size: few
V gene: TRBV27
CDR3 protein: CASKLSGTSGRSEQFF

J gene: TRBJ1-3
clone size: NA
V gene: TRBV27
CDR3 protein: CASSFRSSGNTIYF

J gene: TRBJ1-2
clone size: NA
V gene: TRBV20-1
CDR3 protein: CSAAGQPNYGYTF

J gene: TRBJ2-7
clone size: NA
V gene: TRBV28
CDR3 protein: CASSRQGRYEQYF

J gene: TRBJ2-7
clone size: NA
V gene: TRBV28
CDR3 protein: CASSPSWGDEQYF

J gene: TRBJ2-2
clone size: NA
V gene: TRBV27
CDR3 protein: CASRNTGELFF

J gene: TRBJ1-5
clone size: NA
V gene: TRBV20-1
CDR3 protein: CSASGPDINQPQHF

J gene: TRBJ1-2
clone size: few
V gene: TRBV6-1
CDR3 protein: CAVTTGEGGYTF

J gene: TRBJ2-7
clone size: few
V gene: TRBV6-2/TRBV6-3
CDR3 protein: CASSYQGEQYF

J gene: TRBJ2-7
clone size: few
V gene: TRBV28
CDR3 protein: CASSFMGQGAYEQYF

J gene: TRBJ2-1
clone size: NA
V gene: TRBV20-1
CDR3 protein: CSAIGNEQFF

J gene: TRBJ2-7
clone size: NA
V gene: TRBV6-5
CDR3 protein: CASSYSFTGPKEQYF

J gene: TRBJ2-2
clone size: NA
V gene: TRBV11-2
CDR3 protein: CASSLGIGRTALFTGELFF

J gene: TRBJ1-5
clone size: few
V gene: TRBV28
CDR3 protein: CASRPDRYQPQHF

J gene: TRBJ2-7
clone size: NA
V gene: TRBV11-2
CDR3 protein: CASSSTSSGAYEQYF

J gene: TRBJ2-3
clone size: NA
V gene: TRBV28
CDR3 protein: CASYKGVGRTDTQYF

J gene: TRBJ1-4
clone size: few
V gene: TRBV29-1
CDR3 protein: CSVEHGTEKLFF